These T cell receptor beta chains were read from a single sample in a study of blood T cell repertoires in COVID-19. The protocol was immunoSEQ multiplex PCR, while the TCRdb copy is restricted to in-frame clones and leaves out a portion. The repertoire consists of some 110,000 clones, with about 64% occurring once and the leading ten covering 0.9%. Sequencing was performed on peripheral blood. Receptors originate from a human donor with acute or convalescent COVID-19. The donor label of this sample is uncertain. The CDR3 runs from the conserved cysteine through the conserved F or W. Fields, in order: CDR3 DNA, CDR3 protein, V gene, D gene, J gene, clone size. A D gene is named only where the DNA matches it firmly. Clone size appears in some rows only: once, few, many, or a class for an expanded clone.

TGTGCCAGCAGGGGACAGGGGGGAGAGACCCAGTACTTC CASRGQGGETQYF TRBV12-3/TRBV12-4 TRBD1 TRBJ2-5 NA
TGCGCCAGCGGGACAGGGGAGATTGGCGACTATGGCTACACCTTC CASGTGEIGDYGYTF TRBV5-1 TRBD1 TRBJ1-2 NA
TGTGCCAGTAGTATTTCCCCCTCACAGGGGGCGCGAACCGGGGAGCTGTTTTTT CASSISPSQGARTGELFF TRBV19 TRBD1 TRBJ2-2 NA
TGTGCCAGCAGCAGGAGTGGGGGAGGCACTGAAGCTTTCTTT CASSRSGGGTEAFF TRBV3-1/TRBV3-2 NA TRBJ1-1 NA
TGTGCCAGCAGCTCGTGGGACATCAATAATTCACCCCTCCACTTT CASSSWDINNSPLHF TRBV5-8 NA TRBJ1-6 NA
TGTGCCAGCAGTTCGGGGGTTCTGGTCTATGGCTACACCTTC CASSSGVLVYGYTF TRBV2 NA TRBJ1-2 NA
TGCGCCAGCAGCACGTCGGACAGGGTCTTCTACAATGAGCAGTTCTTC CASSTSDRVFYNEQFF TRBV5-1 TRBD1 TRBJ2-1 NA
TGTGCCAGCAGCTGGCGACAGGAGACAGATACGCAGTATTTT CASSWRQETDTQYF TRBV11-2 NA TRBJ2-3 NA
TGTGCCAGCAGCCGGACAGGGGGCCCCTACAATGAGCAGTTCTTC CASSRTGGPYNEQFF TRBV7-2 TRBD1 TRBJ2-1 NA
TGTGCCACCAGTGATTTGGGGCCGCGGGCTGAGCAGTTCTTC CATSDLGPRAEQFF TRBV24-1 NA TRBJ2-1 once
TGTGCCAGCAGCTCTACAGGAGAGCAGTACTTC CASSSTGEQYF TRBV3-1/TRBV3-2 NA TRBJ2-7 NA
TGTGCCAGCAGCTTATGGACAGGGTACCCCCAAGAGACCCAGTACTTC CASSLWTGYPQETQYF TRBV11-2 TRBD1 TRBJ2-5 once
TGCGCCAGCAGCTTGGGACAGGTCAACAATGAGCAGTTCTTC CASSLGQVNNEQFF TRBV5-1 NA TRBJ2-1 NA
TGCGCCAGCAGCTTGGTACTAGCGGCGGCCGGGGAGCTGTTTTTT CASSLVLAAAGELFF TRBV5-1 TRBD2 TRBJ2-2 few
TGTGCCAGCAGGCCCCGCGGCTCTGGAAACACCATATATTTT CASRPRGSGNTIYF TRBV6-5 NA TRBJ1-3 NA
TGTGCCAGCAGCCCCGGGACTAGGCAGAGTCAGTACTTC CASSPGTRQSQYF TRBV7-9 TRBD2 TRBJ2-5 NA
TGCGCCAGCAGCCAAATCGCCGGGGGGCCCCAAGAGACCCAGTACTTC CASSQIAGGPQETQYF TRBV4-1 NA TRBJ2-5 once
TGCGCCAGCAGCTGGGGGACAGGATTTTACGAAGCTTTCTTT CASSWGTGFYEAFF TRBV5-1 TRBD1 TRBJ1-1 NA
TGCGCCAGCAGCCAGGGGACAGGGCGAAATTCACCCCTCCACTTT CASSQGTGRNSPLHF TRBV5-1 TRBD1 TRBJ1-6 NA
TGTGCCAGCAGCTTAGGCTATCTCACAGATACGCAGTATTTT CASSLGYLTDTQYF TRBV7-2 NA TRBJ2-3 NA
TGTGCCAGCAGAAGGGACTACTCTGGAAACACCATATATTTT CASRRDYSGNTIYF TRBV2 NA TRBJ1-3 NA
TGTGCCAGCAGTGACTCGTGGGGGCAGGTCAATGAGCAGTTCTTC CASSDSWGQVNEQFF TRBV6-4 NA TRBJ2-1 NA
TGTGCCAGCAGCAACTCCGGACAGGGGGGCGAATATGGCTACACCTTC CASSNSGQGGEYGYTF TRBV28 TRBD1 TRBJ1-2 NA
TGTGCCAGCGGTGAAGCCGCGGCAGGGGATAGGTATGGCTACACCTTC CASGEAAAGDRYGYTF TRBV6-1 NA TRBJ1-2 NA
TGTGCCTGGGGCTTAGGACTAGCGGGAACCCAGTACTTC CAWGLGLAGTQYF TRBV30 TRBD2 TRBJ2-5 NA
TGTGCCAGCAGTTATACAGGGGGCCGCACCGGGGAGCTGTTTTTT CASSYTGGRTGELFF TRBV27 TRBD1 TRBJ2-2 NA
TGTGCCACCAGCCTCAAACAAGATCAGCCCCAGCATTTT CATSLKQDQPQHF TRBV15 NA TRBJ1-5 NA
TGTGCCAGCAGCCCGCAGCTAGCGGGGGGTTATCGGACCCAGTACTTC CASSPQLAGGYRTQYF TRBV3-1/TRBV3-2 TRBD2 TRBJ2-5 once
TGCAGCGTTGAAGATGAGGATCGGGACAGCACTGAAGCTTTCTTT CSVEDEDRDSTEAFF TRBV29-1 TRBD1 TRBJ1-1 NA
TGTGCCAGCAGCTTGGGGGGGTCAACAGATACGCAGTATTTT CASSLGGSTDTQYF TRBV11-3 TRBD2 TRBJ2-3 NA
TGTGCCACCCACTCCAGGGATTACAATGAGCAGTTCTTC CATHSRDYNEQFF TRBV24-1 NA TRBJ2-1 NA
TGTGCCAGCAGTCCCTGGGAAGGGGGCGACTATGGCTACACCTTC CASSPWEGGDYGYTF TRBV27 TRBD1 TRBJ1-2 NA
TGTGCCAGCAGTTTAGGGGGGGACAGGGCTTATGGCTACACCTTC CASSLGGDRAYGYTF TRBV28 TRBD1 TRBJ1-2 once
TGTGCCAGCAGAAAGGGTCAGGGGAATCAGCCCCAGCATTTT CASRKGQGNQPQHF TRBV6-5 NA TRBJ1-5 few
TGTGCCAGCTCGCTCCCAGATTATAGCAATCAGCCCCAGCATTTT CASSLPDYSNQPQHF TRBV6-5 NA TRBJ1-5 NA
TGTGCCTGTGGGAGAGGCAATCAGCCCCAGCATTTT CACGRGNQPQHF TRBV28 NA TRBJ1-5 many
TGTGCCAGCAGTTCCGGGATGCTTGAAAAACTGTTTTTT CASSSGMLEKLFF TRBV28 NA TRBJ1-4 NA
TGTGCCAGCGGAGGGTCCTACGAGCAGTACTTC CASGGSYEQYF TRBV14 NA TRBJ2-7 many
TGTGCCAGCAGCGCGACAGAAATGGGCAATCAGCCCCAGCATTTT CASSATEMGNQPQHF TRBV2 NA TRBJ1-5 NA
TGTGCCAGCAGCCCCGGGGGCAGGGGGCTCTCAGATACGCAGTATTTT CASSPGGRGLSDTQYF TRBV9 TRBD1 TRBJ2-3 few
TGTGCCTCGAAGGAAGTGGCAGGCGCTCAGCCCCAGCATTTT CASKEVAGAQPQHF TRBV6-5 NA TRBJ1-5 once
TGTGCCAGCAGCCTGGGGGGGTCCCCCACATATGGCTACACCTTC CASSLGGSPTYGYTF TRBV3-1/TRBV3-2 NA TRBJ1-2 NA
TGTGCCAGTAGTGATCGGGAGTTCGGCCGGCTCCTCTTCAGCTCTGGGGCCAACGTCCTGACTTTC CASSDREFGRLLFSSGANVLTF TRBV19 NA TRBJ2-6 NA
TGCAGCGTTGCCTCCGGGATGGAGGCTTTCTTT CSVASGMEAFF TRBV29-1 NA TRBJ1-1 NA
TGTGCCAGCAGTGAAGTACAGGGGTCTGGCACAGATACGCAGTATTTT CASSEVQGSGTDTQYF TRBV6-1 TRBD1 TRBJ2-3 NA
TGCAGCGGGAAGGAAGGGGGAGCTCTGTTTTTT CSGKEGGALFF TRBV29-1 NA TRBJ1-4 NA
TGCGCCAGCAGCCACGATAACAGGGGGGGCTATGGCTACACCTTC CASSHDNRGGYGYTF TRBV4-1 TRBD1 TRBJ1-2 few
TGTGCCTGGAGTGGAAACTTAGGGGGAAAACTGTTTTTT CAWSGNLGGKLFF TRBV30 NA TRBJ1-4 many
TGTGCCTGGAGTGTGGGACAGGCGGAGGAGACCCAGTACTTC CAWSVGQAEETQYF TRBV30 TRBD1 TRBJ2-5 NA
TGTGCCACCAGTGCCAGAAACACTGAAGCTTTCTTT CATSARNTEAFF TRBV24-1 NA TRBJ1-1 NA
TGTGCCAGCAGCTCGTACACCGGGGAGCTGTTTTTT CASSSYTGELFF TRBV5-4 NA TRBJ2-2 NA
TGTGCCAGCAGACCAAGCAGGGGGCAGGGAGATACGCAGTATTTT CASRPSRGQGDTQYF TRBV6-5 TRBD1 TRBJ2-3 NA
TGTGCCAGCAGTTTCCCCCCCCGGCAGTACTTC CASSFPPRQYF TRBV28 NA TRBJ2-7 NA
TGCGCCAGCAGTGAGTCGGGACAGGGGGCCGAGACCCAGTACTTC CASSESGQGAETQYF TRBV10-1 TRBD1 TRBJ2-5 NA